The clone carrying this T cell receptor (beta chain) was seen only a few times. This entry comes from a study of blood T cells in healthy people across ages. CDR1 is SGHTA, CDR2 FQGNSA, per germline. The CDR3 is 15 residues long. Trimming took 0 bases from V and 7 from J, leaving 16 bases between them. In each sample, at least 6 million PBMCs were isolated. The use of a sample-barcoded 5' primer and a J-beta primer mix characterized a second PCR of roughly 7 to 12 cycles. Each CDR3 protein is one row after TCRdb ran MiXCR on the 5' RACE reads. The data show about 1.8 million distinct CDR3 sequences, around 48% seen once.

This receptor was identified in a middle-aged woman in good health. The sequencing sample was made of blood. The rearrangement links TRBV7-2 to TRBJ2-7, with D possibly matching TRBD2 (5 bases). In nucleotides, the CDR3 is TGTGCCAGCAGCTTAGCCCGGGCCACGTCGGGGGAGCAGTACTTC. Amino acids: CASSLARATSGEQYF.